What follows describes a single T cell receptor beta chain. The antigen is undetermined. Profiling relied on immunoSEQ multiplex PCR, and the TCRdb table lists in-frame clones only, not all of them. Here the sample spans almost 95,000 clones, 85% being singletons. This sample was included in a study of T cell responses to AZD1222 COVID-19 vaccine. Study observations and caveats: Donors, mostly white British, included more females; clonal diversity was possibly underestimated. The span of vaccine-associated CD4 TCRs extended across spike, with dominance at 160-218 and 743-854.

The V and J ends lost 0 bases and 6 bases respectively, with 14 bases between them. There are 15 residues in the CDR3. Germline CDR1 LNHNV, CDR2 YYDKDF (reference sequence). The sample in question was peripheral blood, obtained 28 days after the second AZD1222 dose. The TCR sequence derives from an adult who received the AZD1222 COVID-19 vaccine. This chain joins TRBV15 and TRBJ1-1; D gene unclear. The CDR3 loop reads CATSREAAAWAEAFF. For the CDR3, the DNA is TGTGCCACCAGCAGAGAGGCGGCCGCGTGGGCTGAAGCTTTCTTT.